The TCR beta chain described here comes from a study of CD8+ T cells in alopecia areata. Study context: After 6 to 18 months of tofacitinib, follow-up continued 6 months off drug.

Investigators isolated RNA and reverse transcribed it into cDNA to act as the sequencing template. Clones were read by immunoSEQ multiplex PCR, and TCRdb kept only the in-frame ones, dropping some. The sample lists roughly 150,000 clones, around 47% occurring once. Researchers took lesional scalp punch biopsies and peripheral blood from people who were alopecia areata patients. The CDR3 is made up of 16 amino acids. CDR1 is SNHLY, CDR2 FYNNEI, per germline. Germline trimming cut 7 bases from V and 2 bases from J; bases unmatched to any gene: 9. The material sequenced was CD4+ T cells sorted from blood. The rearrangement uses TRBV2 and TRBJ2-2; 8 nucleotides line up with TRBD1. The TCR comes from a human donor with alopecia areata. CDR3 residues: CASTPAGTGNTGELFF. Written as DNA, the CDR3 is TGTGCCAGCACCCCCGCCGGGACAGGCAACACCGGGGAGCTGTTTTTT.